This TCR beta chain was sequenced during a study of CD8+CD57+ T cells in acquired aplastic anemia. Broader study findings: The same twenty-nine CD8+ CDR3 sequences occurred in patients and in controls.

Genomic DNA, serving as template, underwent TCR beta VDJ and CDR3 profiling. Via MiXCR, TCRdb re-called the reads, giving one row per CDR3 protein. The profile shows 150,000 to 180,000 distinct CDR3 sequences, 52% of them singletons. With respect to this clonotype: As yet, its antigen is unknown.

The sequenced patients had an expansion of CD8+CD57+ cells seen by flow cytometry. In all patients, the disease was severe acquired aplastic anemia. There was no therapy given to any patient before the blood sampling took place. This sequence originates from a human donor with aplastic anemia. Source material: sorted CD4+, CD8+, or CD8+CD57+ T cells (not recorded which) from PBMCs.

The CDR3 bases are TGTGCCAGTAGTTCCGGGACTAGGCATGAGCAGTTCTTC. This translates into CASSSGTRHEQFF. This chain links TRBV19 with TRBJ2-1; 8 bases are a match to TRBD2. The CDR3 is 13 amino acids. The trim removed 5 bases at V and 8 bases at J, leaving 5 bases unmatched. Germline V gene lookup returns CDR1 LNHDA and CDR2 SQIVND (reference sequence).